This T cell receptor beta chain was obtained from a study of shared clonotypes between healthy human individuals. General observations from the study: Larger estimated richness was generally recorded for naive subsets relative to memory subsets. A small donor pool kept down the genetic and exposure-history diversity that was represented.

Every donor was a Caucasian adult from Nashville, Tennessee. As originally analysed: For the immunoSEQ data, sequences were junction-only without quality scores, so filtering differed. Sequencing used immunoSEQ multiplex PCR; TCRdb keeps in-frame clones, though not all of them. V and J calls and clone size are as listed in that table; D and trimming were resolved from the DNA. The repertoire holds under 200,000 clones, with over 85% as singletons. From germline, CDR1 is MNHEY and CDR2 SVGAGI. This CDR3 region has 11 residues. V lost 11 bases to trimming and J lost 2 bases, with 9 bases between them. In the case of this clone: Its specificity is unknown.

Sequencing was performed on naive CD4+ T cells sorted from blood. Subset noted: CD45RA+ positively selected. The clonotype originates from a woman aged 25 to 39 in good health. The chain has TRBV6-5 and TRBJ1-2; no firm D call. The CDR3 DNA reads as TGTGCCGCGTTGGGAAACTATGGCTACACCTTC. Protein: CAALGNYGYTF.